One T cell receptor beta chain is described in this entry. Its antigen is not known. Just one base apart from a much larger clone, this may be a read error. This entry belongs to a study of T cell repertoires in cytomegalovirus infection. The overall study: Evidence of both CMV infection and a matching HLA type came from public TCR beta signatures. Overall study results and limits: HLA-C-restricted CMV-specific TCR beta clonotypes prevailed in the ex vivo response.

TCRdb analysed the reads with MiXCR anew, one entry per CDR3 protein. The repertoire consists of about 740,000 distinct CDR3 sequences, with under 40% occurring once and the leading ten covering more than 2.5%. This TCR derives from a human donor in good health (CMV status not recorded). Some clones in this sample may be carry-over from other donors' samples. Sequences were obtained from PBMCs.

This CDR3 is CASSFGVVLQGGTDTQYF. CDR3 nucleotide sequence: TGTGCCAGCAGCTTTGGTGTAGTTCTGCAGGGTGGTACAGATACGCAGTATTTT. The gene calls are TRBV7-2 and TRBJ2-3; possible D gene TRBD1, 5 bases. The CDR3 extends over 18 amino acids. V was shortened by 3 bases and J by 3 bases, with 22 bases between the two germline ends. Per germline, CDR1 SGHTA and CDR2 FQGNSA.